One TCR beta chain is described in this entry. Its antigen is undetermined. These data come from a study of blood T cells in healthy people across ages. Study-level results: Estimated diversity across one million T cells was deemed an underestimate. The percentage of naive T cells correlated strongly with TCR beta diversity.

From germline, CDR1 is SGHRS and CDR2 YFSETQ. V was cut by 1 base and J by 0 bases, with 8 bases left in between. The CDR3 has 15 residues. Primed by a sample-barcoded 5' primer and a J-beta primer mix, a second PCR proceeded for about 6 to 11 cycles. A tag from a template-switch adaptor with 12 random nucleotides marked each cDNA molecule. Via MiXCR, TCRdb re-called the 5' RACE reads, giving one row per CDR3 protein. In the table there are about 1.4 million distinct CDR3 sequences, around 59% of which are singletons. The sequence derives from a young man in good health. Sequences were obtained from blood. The chain has TRBV5-1 and TRBJ1-3; D gene uncertain. The CDR3 protein is CASSLSRGSGNTIYF. As DNA, the CDR3 is TGCGCCAGCAGCTTGAGTCGGGGCTCTGGAAACACCATATATTTT. Full variable domain (remainder filled in from reference TRBV5-1 and TRBJ1-3): KAGVTQTPRYLIKTRGQQVTLSCSPISGHRSVSWYQQTPGQGLQFLFEYFSETQRNKGNFPGRFSGRQFSNSRSEMNVSTLELGDSALYLCASSLSRGSGNTIYFGEGSWLTVV.